The 25 T cell receptor beta chains in this list originate from one sample, sequenced in a study of patients and donors after allogeneic stem cell transplantation. In TCRdb, the RT-PCR reads were re-called with MiXCR into one record per CDR3 protein. The repertoire holds more than 850,000 distinct CDR3 sequences, with 18% as singletons. The sequencing input was blood, either unsorted or a sorted T cell fraction (not recorded which). The receptor source for this set is a human donor who was either an allogeneic HSCT recipient or a stem cell or donor lymphocyte infusion donor (not recorded which). It is not recorded whose cells these are; they may come from a transplant donor.

This sequence joins TRBV5-6 and TRBJ2-1; the match to TRBD1 covers 8 bases. Losses at the gene ends were 2 bases for V and 4 bases for J; bases not matched to a gene: 8. The V gene's germline CDR1 is SGHDT and CDR2 YYEEEE. The CDR3 covers 16 residues. The CDR3 sequence is CASSFRQGALYNEQFF. The CDR3 DNA follows: TGTGCCAGCAGCTTCCGGCAGGGGGCTTTATACAATGAGCAGTTCTTC.

This clonotype was counted between two and nine times. The chain has TRBV27 and TRBJ2-7, with TRBD2 matching 8 bases. The V and J ends lost 8 bases and 2 bases, in that order; junction bases with no gene match: 8. This CDR3 region has 14 residues. Germline-derived CDR1 and CDR2 are MNHEY and SMNVEV (reference sequence). For the CDR3, the DNA is TGTGCCAGCGGCGGGGGGACTACCCCCTACGAGCAGTACTTC. Translation gives CASGGGTTPYEQYF.

This clonotype showed up just a few times. V is TRBV4-1 and J is TRBJ2-7; D gene uncertain. In germline, CDR1 is MGHRA, CDR2 YSYEKL. The CDR3 has 13 residues. Between the trimmed V and J ends, which lost 0 bases and 3 bases, there was a span of 6 bases. CDR3 protein: CASSQDSIYEQYF. The CDR3 DNA sequence: TGCGCCAGCAGCCAAGATTCCATCTACGAGCAGTACTTC.

This clonotype was observed at least ten times. CDR3 protein: CASSTDDGLGWLGDTQYF. The CDR3 DNA sequence: TGTGCCAGCAGCACCGACGACGGGCTGGGGTGGTTAGGAGATACGCAGTATTTT. The rearrangement uses TRBV28 and TRBJ2-3; no reliable D call. Germline values: CDR1 MDHEN, CDR2 SYDVKM. CDR3 size: 18 residues. V dropped 6 bases and J dropped 5 bases, with 27 bases sitting between them.

This clonotype turned up a few times. The chain links TRBV2 to TRBJ2-1; perhaps D is TRBD1 or TRBD2 (5 bases each). This CDR3 has 10 residues. Trimming stripped 8 bases from V and 15 bases from J, with 14 bases between. Germline V lookup: CDR1 SNHLY, CDR2 FYNNEI. CDR3: CASGDPRRFF. As DNA, the CDR3 is TGTGCCAGCGGGGACCCAAGGAGGTTCTTC.

This clonotype was seen more than once but under ten times. This chain uses TRBV6-1 with TRBJ2-5; the D gene is possibly TRBD1 (6 bases). The V and J ends lost 6 bases and 5 bases respectively, with 16 bases between them. The CDR3 runs 14 residues. The germline V gene has CDR1 MNHNS and CDR2 SASEGT. CDR3 amino acids: CASRTGTRGETQYF. For the CDR3, the DNA is TGTGCCAGCAGAACCGGGACAAGAGGGGAGACCCAGTACTTC.

The rearrangement uses TRBV20-1 and TRBJ2-2; D not certain. V gave up 5 bases and J gave up 6 bases, with 7 bases separating them. Germline V gene sequence: CDR1 DFQATT, CDR2 SNEGSKA (reference sequence). The CDR3 has 11 residues. This chain's CDR3 is CSAPTAGELFF. The CDR3 DNA sequence: TGCAGTGCTCCAACGGCCGGGGAGCTGTTTTTT.

This rearrangement joins TRBV20-1 to TRBJ2-1; TRBD2 aligns across 11 bases. The CDR3 has 14 amino acids. The junction had 11 bases not matched to a gene; V was cut back by 6 bases and J by 10 bases. CDR1 and CDR2 (germline): DFQATT, SNEGSKA (reference sequence). The CDR3 is CSAPRLAGKMEQFF. CDR3 coding DNA: TGCAGTGCCCCCAGACTAGCGGGAAAAATGGAGCAGTTCTTC.

This sequence joins TRBV29-1 and TRBJ1-2; D may be TRBD1 (5 bases). V dropped 1 base and J dropped 2 bases, with 11 bases sitting between them. There are 14 residues in the CDR3. Germline values: CDR1 SQVTM, CDR2 ANQGSEA. CDR3 loop: CSVEVGAGNYGYTF. The CDR3 DNA reads TGCAGCGTTGAAGTTGGGGCGGGGAACTATGGCTACACCTTC.

The chain is built from TRBV7-6 and TRBJ2-2, with D tentatively TRBD2 (5 bases). V shed 2 bases and J shed 5 bases, with 15 bases lying between them. Germline CDR1 and CDR2: SGHVS and FNYEAQ. The CDR3 extends over 16 amino acids. The CDR3 sequence is CASSLIGGDVTGELFF. Here the CDR3 DNA reads TGTGCCAGCAGCTTAATTGGAGGCGATGTAACCGGGGAGCTGTTTTTT.

This clonotype was seen only a few times. The chain combines TRBV9 with TRBJ2-7; D perhaps matches TRBD2 (5 bases). Germline CDR1 is SGDLS and CDR2 is YYNGEE. The CDR3 loop spans 14 amino acids. Trimming took off 3 bases at V and 3 bases at J, with 13 bases between the two ends. The CDR3 DNA is TGTGCCAGCAGCGGAGGGAGAGGCGGCTACGAGCAGTACTTC. Translating it yields CASSGGRGGYEQYF.

The gene calls are TRBV6-2 or TRBV6-3 and TRBJ2-3; maybe TRBD2 (5 bases). V was cut by 0 bases and J by 5 bases, with 9 bases left in between. The CDR3 contains 14 residues. Germline V lookup: CDR1 MNHEY, CDR2 SVGEGT. CDR3 loop: CASSYSREGDTQYF. In nucleotides, the CDR3 is TGTGCCAGCAGTTACTCCCGGGAAGGAGATACGCAGTATTTT.

This clonotype turned up a few times. The V call is TRBV19, the J call TRBJ1-5; D gene ambiguous. CDR3 size: 16 residues. Germline CDR1 reads LNHDA; CDR2 reads SQIVND (reference sequence). V shed 5 bases and J shed 1 base, with 15 bases lying between them. This chain's CDR3 is CASSPIGGGSNQPQHF. Written as DNA, the CDR3 is TGTGCCAGTAGTCCCATAGGTGGAGGGAGCAATCAGCCCCAGCATTTT.

This clonotype was observed a few times. The chain recombines TRBV10-3 with TRBJ2-1, with 11 bases lining up with TRBD2. Looked up from germline, CDR1 is ENHRY and CDR2 is SYGVKD. Losses at the gene ends were 6 bases for V and 2 bases for J; bases not matched to a gene: 0. The CDR3 covers 14 residues. CDR3 nucleotides: TGTGCCATCAGGGGACTAGCGGCCTACAATGAGCAGTTCTTC. Translation: CAIRGLAAYNEQFF.

The chain carries TRBV30 and TRBJ2-2; 10 bases are a match to TRBD1. V gave up 4 bases and J gave up 5 bases; unmatched junction bases: 4. This CDR3 region has 14 residues. Germline CDR1 is GTSNPN and CDR2 is SVGIG (reference sequence). The CDR3 region has the DNA TGTGCCTGGACCAGGGACAGGGGTACCGGGGAGCTGTTTTTT. Its translation: CAWTRDRGTGELFF. Using reference TRBV30 and TRBJ2-2 for the parts outside the CDR3, the full variable domain is SQTIHQWPATLVQPVGSPLSLECTVEGTSNPNLYWYRQAAGRGLQLLFYSVGIGQISSEVPQNLSASRPQDRQFILSSKKLLLSDSGFYLCAWTRDRGTGELFFGEGSRLTVL.

In this sample, this clonotype turned up a few times. The J gene is TRBJ2-7, the V gene TRBV7-8, with TRBD2 matching over 10 bases. Germline values: CDR1 SGHVS, CDR2 FQNEAQ. This CDR3 has 15 amino acids. Trimming at V came to 5 bases and at J to 5 bases, leaving 9 bases not matched to a gene. For the CDR3, the DNA is TGTGCCAGCAGCCTACGGTCTAGCGGGAGAAACGAGCAGTACTTC. Protein: CASSLRSSGRNEQYF.

This clonotype was recorded a few times. This rearrangement joins TRBV29-1 to TRBJ1-1; maybe TRBD1 (5 bases). Deletions cut 0 bases from V and 3 bases from J, with 17 bases between. Germline-derived CDR1 and CDR2 are SQVTM and ANQGSEA. The CDR3 loop spans 16 amino acids. CDR3 sequence reads: CSVEDQGETDHTEAFF. The CDR3 DNA reads as TGCAGCGTTGAAGATCAAGGCGAGACAGATCACACTGAAGCTTTCTTT.

The chain combines TRBV5-5 with TRBJ1-6; D is ambiguous. Germline V lookup: CDR1 SGHKS, CDR2 YYEKEE (reference sequence). This CDR3 comprises 16 residues. V gave up 0 bases and J gave up 2 bases, with 9 bases separating them. As DNA, the CDR3 is TGTGCCAGCAGCTTGGAGGTGGGGACCTATAATTCACCCCTCCACTTT. It yields the protein CASSLEVGTYNSPLHF.

The chain links TRBV12-3 or TRBV12-4 to TRBJ2-1; 13 nucleotides line up with TRBD2. V lost 5 bases, J lost 7 bases, and 11 bases stayed unmatched. The CDR3 runs 17 residues. The CDR3 protein is CASSTYLLAGGPNEQFF. Here the CDR3 DNA reads TGTGCCAGCAGTACATACCTACTAGCGGGGGGGCCGAATGAGCAGTTCTTC.

The chain combines TRBV4-1 with TRBJ2-7; perhaps TRBD2 as D (5 bases). Germline CDR1 MGHRA, CDR2 YSYEKL. Trimming cost V 0 bases and J 7 bases, with 10 bases left between them. The CDR3 totals 13 residues. CDR3 protein: CASSQEPPGEQYF. As DNA, the CDR3 is TGCGCCAGCAGCCAAGAGCCCCCGGGGGAGCAGTACTTC.

In this sample, this clonotype turned up a few times. J is TRBJ2-2 and V is TRBV10-3; 14 bases match TRBD2. Looked up from germline, CDR1 is ENHRY and CDR2 is SYGVKD. This CDR3 comprises 20 residues. V lost 6 bases and J lost 4; bases outside the gene matches: 16. Written as DNA, the CDR3 is TGTGCCATCAGGGAGCCGGGACTAGCGGGGGCCAACCGGGGCACCGGGGAGCTGTTTTTT. This codes for CAIREPGLAGANRGTGELFF.

CDR3 sequence: CASSEAGQGFDEQFF. In DNA, the CDR3 is TGTGCCAGCAGTGAAGCGGGACAGGGTTTCGATGAGCAGTTCTTC. The rearrangement joins TRBV6-1 to TRBJ2-1, with 9 bases fitting TRBD1. The CDR3 is 15 amino acids. V dropped 0 bases and J dropped 8; count of bases not matched to a gene: 5. Germline V lookup: CDR1 MNHNS, CDR2 SASEGT.

This clonotype showed up just a few times. The chain uses TRBV6-2 or TRBV6-3 and TRBJ1-5; D perhaps matches TRBD1 (6 bases). The CDR3 has 16 residues. From germline, CDR1 is MNHEY and CDR2 SVGEGT. V gave up 3 bases and J gave up 1 base, with 13 bases separating them. The CDR3 here is CASSYRQGTSNQPQHF. The CDR3 DNA follows: TGTGCCAGCAGTTATAGGCAGGGGACAAGCAATCAGCCCCAGCATTTT.

This clonotype came up a few times. V and J are TRBV12-3 or TRBV12-4 and TRBJ1-5; D is perhaps TRBD1 (5 bases). V lost 3 bases and J 7 bases, leaving 16 bases between the germline ends. This CDR3 contains 15 residues. CDR3 nucleotides: TGTGCCAGCAGTTTTCGGGGTCAGGGTGGACAGCCCCAGCATTTT. Its protein is CASSFRGQGGQPQHF.

V gene TRBV11-2 combines with J gene TRBJ2-5, with a tentative D call TRBD2 (5 bases). Trimming cost V 1 base and J 2 bases, with 14 bases left between them. This CDR3 has 16 residues. In germline, CDR1 is SGHAT, CDR2 FQNNGV. The CDR3 DNA follows: TGTGCCAGCAGCTTAGCCCGCGGAGGCTTACAAGAGACCCAGTACTTC. It codes for CASSLARGGLQETQYF.